These 27 T cell receptor beta chains were all obtained from the same sample, sequenced in a study of breast tumors, draining lymph nodes, adjacent tissues. The lymph nodes were axillary draining lymph nodes from breast cancer patients. TCRdb used MiXCR to reprocess the multiplex PCR reads, holding one entry per CDR3 protein. The sample lists approximately 130,000 distinct CDR3 sequences, about 22% occurring once. What was sequenced was axillary lymph node tissue. These receptors all stem from a female donor with breast cancer. Some clones in this sample may be carry-over from other donors' samples.

This clonotype has only one observation. A much bigger clone sits one base away, suggesting this may be a read error. Without the conserved terminal phenylalanine or tryptophan, this CDR3 likely stems from a read error. The chain couples TRBV12-3 or TRBV12-4 to TRBJ2-3; D ambiguous. The CDR3 sequence is 14 residues long. Deletions cut 2 bases from V and 2 bases from J, with 8 bases between. CDR3 protein: CASSLIGFTDTQYL. The CDR3 DNA follows: TGTGCCAGCAGTTTAATAGGATTCACAGATACGCAGTATCTT.

This clonotype was seen at least ten times. The V call is TRBV5-6, the J call TRBJ2-3; 8 bases agree with TRBD2. This CDR3 is 14 amino acids long. The ends lost 4 bases at V and 5 bases at J; junction bases unmatched: 6. Germline CDR1 is SGHDT and CDR2 is YYEEEE. Here the CDR3 DNA reads TGTGCCAGCAGCAGGCGAGCGGGAGAAGATACGCAGTATTTT. It yields the protein CASSRRAGEDTQYF.

This clonotype was counted many times. The V gene is TRBV20-1, the J gene TRBJ2-5, with 10 bases aligning to TRBD2. Trimming removed 4 bases from V and 1 base from J; junction bases left unmatched: 3. This CDR3 is built from 14 residues. Germline V lookup: CDR1 DFQATT, CDR2 SNEGSKA (reference sequence). The CDR3 region is CSATKREGQETQYF. CDR3 bases: TGCAGTGCTACAAAGCGGGAGGGCCAAGAGACCCAGTACTTC.

There are many counts of this clonotype. This chain links TRBV7-9 with TRBJ2-1; TRBD1 is a possible D gene (6 bases). This CDR3 has 21 amino acids. V lost 4 bases, J lost 0 bases, and 28 bases lay in between. In germline, CDR1 is SEHNR, CDR2 FQNEAQ (reference sequence). The CDR3 DNA follows: TGTGCCAGCAGCTCAACTTCGGTCGACCCCAGGGGCCTGAGCTCCTACAATGAGCAGTTCTTC. This codes for CASSSTSVDPRGLSSYNEQFF. The complete variable domain, with remaining parts taken from reference TRBV7-9 and TRBJ2-1, reads DTGVSQNPRHKITKRGQNVTFRCDPISEHNRLYWYRQTLGQGPEFLTYFQNEAQLEKSRLLSDRFSAERPKGSFSTLEIQRTEQGDSAMYLCASSSTSVDPRGLSSYNEQFFGPGTRLTVL.

This clonotype was counted ten times or more. V gene TRBV19 combines with J gene TRBJ1-2; 8 nucleotides agree with TRBD1. From germline, CDR1 is LNHDA and CDR2 SQIVND (reference sequence). The junction had 4 bases not matched to a gene; V was cut back by 6 bases and J by 4 bases. The CDR3 consists of 13 residues. CDR3 loop: CASRTQGGYGYTF. The CDR3 nucleotides are TGTGCCAGTAGGACACAGGGGGGCTATGGCTACACCTTC.

This clonotype appeared many times. This rearrangement joins TRBV4-2 to TRBJ2-3; D may correspond to TRBD1 or TRBD2 (6 bases each). CDR1 is LGHNA, CDR2 YNFKEQ, per germline. The CDR3 sequence is 16 residues long. Trimming took off 4 bases at V and 4 bases at J, with 18 bases between the two ends. This CDR3 reads CASSPGAGVGADTQYF. In DNA, the CDR3 is TGTGCCAGCAGCCCGGGGGCGGGCGTGGGGGCAGATACGCAGTATTTT.

The sample holds many counts of this clonotype. The chain employs TRBV20-1 and TRBJ2-3; perhaps TRBD1 as D (5 bases). Germline values: CDR1 DFQATT, CDR2 SNEGSKA (reference sequence). The V end lost 0 bases, the J end lost 2 bases, and 12 bases lay between the germline ends. The CDR3 extends over 15 amino acids. The CDR3, as DNA: TGCAGTGCTAGAGATCAGGGAAAAGTCACAGATACGCAGTATTTT. This gives the protein CSARDQGKVTDTQYF.

There are many counts of this clonotype. This sequence joins TRBV2 and TRBJ2-7; no firm D call. The ends were cut back, 4 bases at V and 3 bases at J, with 4 bases in the middle. CDR1 and CDR2 from the germline V gene are SNHLY and FYNNEI. There are 11 residues in the CDR3. As DNA, the CDR3 is TGTGCCAGCAGTGCCAACTACGAGCAGTACTTC. Translating it yields CASSANYEQYF.

To note about this clonotype: A much larger clone lies one base from this, so it may be a read error. The rearrangement uses TRBV7-9 and TRBJ2-1, with 9 positions matching TRBD1. The CDR3 covers 16 residues. Looked up from germline, CDR1 is SEHNR and CDR2 is FQNEAQ (reference sequence). Written as DNA, the CDR3 is TGTGCCAGCAGCCCGAGGACAGGGGATTCCTACAATGAGCAGCTCTTC. This sequence encodes CASSPRTGDSYNEQLF.

Ten or more counts support this clonotype. The V gene is TRBV19, the J gene TRBJ2-1, with D tentatively TRBD2 (6 bases). V lost 5 bases and J lost 6, with 14 bases in between. Germline V gives CDR1 LNHDA, CDR2 SQIVND (reference sequence). This CDR3 has 14 amino acids. In DNA form, the CDR3 reads TGTGCCAGTAGTGGCGGCGGGATAGGCAATGAGCAGTTCTTC. Amino acid sequence: CASSGGGIGNEQFF.

This clonotype was detected ten times or more. The chain carries TRBV20-1 and TRBJ1-2, with 7 bases lining up with TRBD1. Germline V gene lookup returns CDR1 DFQATT and CDR2 SNEGSKA (reference sequence). Trimming at V came to 5 bases and at J to 4 bases, leaving 10 bases not matched to a gene. The CDR3 contains 14 residues. CDR3 coding DNA: TGCAGTGCTCGGATAGGACAGGCGATCTATGGCTACACCTTC. Residues: CSARIGQAIYGYTF.

The V and J genes are TRBV9 and TRBJ2-5; TRBD2 aligns across 8 bases. The CDR3 totals 14 residues. V shed 7 bases, J shed 1 base, and the junction held 6 bases outside the gene matches. Germline V lookup: CDR1 SGDLS, CDR2 YYNGEE. CDR3 sequence: CASGLGLAQETQYF. CDR3 bases: TGTGCCAGCGGCCTTGGACTAGCCCAAGAGACCCAGTACTTC.

In its sample, this clonotype was seen many times. This rearrangement joins TRBV2 to TRBJ2-7; 8 nucleotides agree with TRBD1. The CDR3 has 14 amino acids. Trimming took 6 bases from V and 4 from J; bases not matched to a gene: 8. Germline V lookup: CDR1 SNHLY, CDR2 FYNNEI. The CDR3 DNA sequence: TGTGCCAGCAGCGCCGGACAGGGAAGGTACGAGCAGTACTTC. This codes for CASSAGQGRYEQYF.

This clonotype was detected only a few times. The chain has TRBV28 and TRBJ2-3; TRBD2 is a possible D gene (5 bases). This CDR3 has 12 amino acids. Per the germline V gene, CDR1 is MDHEN and CDR2 is SYDVKM. Trimming pared 8 bases from V and 3 bases from J, leaving 9 bases between. The CDR3 coding sequence is TGTGCCAGCCAGGCGGGTACAGATACGCAGTATTTT. Its translation is CASQAGTDTQYF.

The sample holds many counts of this clonotype. This chain joins TRBV20-1 and TRBJ2-5; 7 nucleotides match TRBD1. With V trimmed by 6 bases and J by 5 bases, 6 bases remained unmatched. The V gene's germline CDR1 is DFQATT and CDR2 SNEGSKA (reference sequence). The CDR3 sequence is 12 residues long. The CDR3: CSAKTGKETQYF. As DNA, the CDR3 is TGCAGTGCCAAGACAGGGAAGGAGACCCAGTACTTC.

Points on this clonotype: At one end the junction does not follow the germline gene, possibly because of a read error. This chain connects TRBV4-1 to TRBJ2-7; unclear D gene. The CDR3 contains 15 residues. The germline V gene encodes CDR1 MGHRA and CDR2 YSYEKL. In nucleotides, the CDR3 is TGCGCCAGCAGCCAAGATCGCGCGCATGCCTACGAGCAGTACTTT. It encodes CASSQDRAHAYEQYF.

As to this clonotype: This likely comes from a read error, as the CDR3 has no conserved phenylalanine or tryptophan at its end. The chain combines TRBV19 with TRBJ1-6, with a tentative D call TRBD1 (5 bases). The CDR3 is made up of 13 amino acids. From germline, CDR1 is LNHDA and CDR2 SQIVND (reference sequence). The V end was cut by 11 bases, the J end by 6 bases, with 14 bases between. In nucleotides, the CDR3 is TGTGCCGGGAGACAGACGATTAATTCACCCCTCCACCTT. Its translation is CAGRQTINSPLHL.

For the CDR3, the DNA is TGTGCCACCAGCAGAGATCCTCCTACTAGCGGGAAGGGTGAGCAGTTCTTC. Protein product: CATSRDPPTSGKGEQFF. The rearrangement links TRBV15 to TRBJ2-1; 10 bases map to TRBD2. CDR3 length: 17 residues. The V gene end was trimmed by 0 bases and the J gene end by 9 bases; junction bases not matched to a gene: 11. Germline loops: CDR1 LNHNV, CDR2 YYDKDF (reference sequence). The full variable domain, its missing parts supplied by reference TRBV15 and TRBJ2-1, is DAMVIQNPRYQVTQFGKPVTLSCSQTLNHNVMYWYQQKSSQAPKLLFHYYDKDFNNEADTPDNFQSRRPNTSFCFLDIRSPGLGDTAMYLCATSRDPPTSGKGEQFFGPGTRLTVL.

The sample holds many counts of this clonotype. The chain carries TRBV7-2 and TRBJ1-3; perhaps TRBD1 as D (5 bases). V lost 2 bases and J lost 2, with 10 bases in between. The CDR3 runs 15 residues. CDR1 and CDR2 from the germline V gene are SGHTA and FQGNSA. The CDR3 DNA reads as TGTGCCAGCAGCTTATCTCTGGGGGCTGGAAACACCATATATTTT. As protein: CASSLSLGAGNTIYF. Combining the CDR3 with reference TRBV7-2 and TRBJ1-3 gives the whole variable domain GAGVSQSPSNKVTEKGKDVELRCDPISGHTALYWYRQSLGQGLEFLIYFQGNSAPDKSGLPSDRFSAERTGGSVSTLTIQRTQQEDSAVYLCASSLSLGAGNTIYFGEGSWLTVV.

This clonotype has a count of ten or more. The J gene is TRBJ2-1, the V gene TRBV7-2; possibly TRBD2 for D (5 bases). In germline, CDR1 is SGHTA, CDR2 FQGNSA. Between the trimmed V and J ends, which lost 2 bases and 9 bases, there was a span of 14 bases. The CDR3 has 14 amino acids. The CDR3 sequence is CASSLKAGGGEQFF. CDR3 DNA sequence: TGTGCCAGCAGCTTAAAGGCGGGTGGAGGTGAGCAGTTCTTC.

Ten or more counts support this clonotype. This rearrangement joins TRBV6-1 to TRBJ2-1; D might be TRBD2 (6 bases). Trimming shortened V by 5 bases and J by 7 bases, and 12 bases separated the two germline ends. Germline V CDR1 and CDR2: MNHNS, SASEGT. CDR3 length equals 13 residues. CDR3 residues: CASSPRRENEQFF. CDR3 in DNA: TGTGCCAGCAGTCCGAGGAGGGAGAATGAGCAGTTCTTC.

With respect to this clonotype: Germline and junction disagree at one end, which may indicate a read error. The V call is TRBV18, the J call TRBJ1-4, with 8 bases fitting TRBD1. The CDR3 sequence is 13 residues long. Germline V CDR1 and CDR2: KGHSH, LQKENI. The CDR3 sequence: CASSPTGGERLFF. The CDR3 DNA sequence: TGTGCCAGCTCACCTACAGGGGGGGAAAGACTGTTTTTT. Full variable domain (missing parts from reference TRBV18 and TRBJ1-4): NAGVMQNPRHLVRRRGQEARLRCSPMKGHSHVYWYRQLPEEGLKFMVYLQKENIIDESGMPKERFSAEFPKEGPSILRIQQVVRGDSAAYFCASSPTGGERLFFGSGTQLSVL.

The sample holds many counts of this clonotype. J is TRBJ2-7 and V is TRBV5-1; TRBD2 agrees at 10 bases. The CDR3 is 14 amino acids. Losses at the gene ends were 4 bases for V and 7 bases for J; bases not matched to a gene: 8. Germline V gene data show CDR1 as SGHRS and CDR2 as YFSETQ. The CDR3 DNA sequence: TGCGCCAGCAGCAAGACTAGCGGGCCGTTTGAGCAGTACTTC. It encodes CASSKTSGPFEQYF.

The CDR3 bases are TGTGCTAGTGGTTACGGGACAGGGTATGAAAAACTGTTTTTT. This encodes CASGYGTGYEKLFF. This chain connects TRBV12-5 to TRBJ1-4; 9 positions match TRBD1. Germline CDR1 LGHNT, CDR2 FRNRAP. The CDR3 runs to 14 residues. The junction had 3 bases not matched to a gene; V was cut back by 4 bases and J by 6 bases.

This clonotype occurred many times. The chain carries TRBV12-3 or TRBV12-4 and TRBJ2-2; TRBD2 matches at 12 bases. After removal of 6 bases from V and 6 bases from J, the junction contained 5 bases not matched to a gene. The CDR3 is 15 amino acids. CDR3 in amino acids: CASSRLAGASGELFF. CDR3 DNA sequence: TGTGCCAGCAGCCGACTAGCGGGAGCGTCCGGGGAGCTGTTTTTT.

In its sample, this clonotype was seen many times. The chain couples TRBV14 to TRBJ2-7, with D perhaps matching TRBD2 (5 bases). V shed 1 base and J shed 3 bases, with 13 bases lying between them. The CDR3 is 15 residues long. The germline gives CDR1 SGHDN, CDR2 FVKESK. The CDR3 nucleotides read TGTGCCAGCAGCCAAGGACCCCGACGGGACTACGAGCAGTACTTC. Residues: CASSQGPRRDYEQYF. The whole variable domain, filled in from reference TRBV14 and TRBJ2-7, reads EAGVTQFPSHSVIEKGQTVTLRCDPISGHDNLYWYRRVMGKEIKFLLHFVKESKQDESGMPNNRFLAERTGGTYSTLKVQPAELEDSGVYFCASSQGPRRDYEQYFGPGTRLTVT.

This clonotype has a count of ten or more. The chain is built from TRBV2 and TRBJ2-5; tentatively, D is TRBD1 (6 bases). In germline, CDR1 is SNHLY, CDR2 FYNNEI. The CDR3 has 14 amino acids. Deletions cut 1 base from V and 2 bases from J, with 8 bases between. CDR3 sequence: CASSEGTAQETQYF. Here the CDR3 DNA reads TGTGCCAGCAGTGAAGGGACAGCTCAAGAGACCCAGTACTTC.